A selection of T cell receptor beta chains follows, all from one sample in a study of regulatory dendritic cells for organ transplantation. Clones were read by immunoSEQ multiplex PCR, and TCRdb kept only the in-frame ones, dropping some. Of about 38,000 clones in the sample, about 93% were seen once. The material sequenced was naive CD8+ T cells from blood. Source of these receptors: a human donor in good health. The CDR3 runs from the conserved cysteine through the conserved F or W. D genes are given only for firm matches. Size is stated for part of the rows, as once, few or many counts, or as a class when the clone is expanded.

NA,TRBV19,TRBJ1-1,15,NA,TGTGCCAGTAGTGGCTGGAGGGAGTCGAACACTGAAGCTTTCTTT,CASSGWRESNTEAFF
NA,TRBV7-9,TRBJ2-5,12,NA,TGTGCCAGCAGCAGCCGGGGAGAGACCCAGTACTTC,CASSSRGETQYF
NA,TRBV15,TRBJ2-6,16,NA,TGTGCCACCAGCAGAGATGTCGGGGCTGGGGCCAACGTCCTGACTTTC,CATSRDVGAGANVLTF
NA,TRBV10-2,TRBJ2-7,11,few,TGCGCCAGCAGTCCCAGCGGTGAGCAGTACTTC,CASSPSGEQYF
TRBD1,TRBV27,TRBJ1-2,20,NA,TGTGCCAGCAGCCCATTATCAAATTTCGAGGGGGCGATGTTGCCGGATGGCTACACCTTC,CASSPLSNFEGAMLPDGYTF
NA,TRBV27,TRBJ2-7,11,once,TGTGCCTCCGGGGAAGGAGGTACACAGTACTTC,CASGEGGTQYF
TRBD1,TRBV4-2,TRBJ2-7,13,NA,TGTGCCAGCAGAAGGACAGGGTCCTACGAGCAGTACTTC,CASRRTGSYEQYF
NA,TRBV7-2,TRBJ1-2,13,once,TGTGCCAGCAGCTCGACAGGAAACTATGGCTACACCTTC,CASSSTGNYGYTF
NA,TRBV6-5,TRBJ2-2,14,NA,TGTGCCAGCAGTATTACTACCCCGAGACCGAAGCTGTTTTTT,CASSITTPRPKLFF
NA,TRBV27,TRBJ2-7,14,NA,TGTGCCAGCAGTCATGGGACACTTGGGTACGAGCAGTACTTC,CASSHGTLGYEQYF
NA,TRBV13,TRBJ2-1,15,NA,TGTGCCAGCAGCTTAACAGCCAGCTCCTACAATGAGCAGTTCTTC,CASSLTASSYNEQFF
NA,TRBV7-6,TRBJ2-2,14,NA,TGTGCCAGCAGCTTACTGAGCGGGACCGGGGAGCTGTTTTTT,CASSLLSGTGELFF
NA,TRBV7-6,TRBJ1-5,17,few,TGTGCCAGCAGCTTAACAAGAGGGGCCCCGGGGAATCAGCCCCAGCATTTT,CASSLTRGAPGNQPQHF
NA,TRBV7-2,TRBJ2-1,12,NA,TGTGCCAGCAGATTCCTGGCCAGTGAGCAGTTCTTC,CASRFLASEQFF
NA,TRBV5-4,TRBJ1-2,16,NA,TGTGCCAGCAGCTCTTATCCAGGCCTCTTCACCTACGGCTACACCTTC,CASSSYPGLFTYGYTF
TRBD1,TRBV28,TRBJ2-7,14,NA,TGTGCCAGCCAGCCGACAGGGCTGACCTACGAGCAGTACTTC,CASQPTGLTYEQYF
NA,TRBV7-9,TRBJ2-5,9,once,TGTGCCACACAAGAGACCCAGTACTTC,CATQETQYF
TRBD2,TRBV2,TRBJ2-7,14,once,TGTGCCAGCAGTAAAGCGGGGGAGTCCTACGAGCAGTACTTC,CASSKAGESYEQYF
NA,TRBV7-9,TRBJ1-1,16,NA,TGTGCCAGCAGCCCAGGGTTTGGACCCGTTTACACTGAAGCTTTCTTT,CASSPGFGPVYTEAFF
NA,TRBV7-9,TRBJ1-2,13,NA,TGTGCCAGCAGCTTAGGGGGCAGGGTCGAGTGCACCTTC,CASSLGGRVECTF
NA,TRBV9,TRBJ1-1,13,NA,TGTGCCAGCAGCCAGGACGGGAACACTGAAGCTTTCTTT,CASSQDGNTEAFF
NA,TRBV19,TRBJ2-3,14,NA,TGTGCCAGTAGTAAGGACCGGGACTTAGATACGCAGTATTTT,CASSKDRDLDTQYF
NA,TRBV7-9,TRBJ2-7,12,NA,TGTGCCAGCAGCTTAGCCGGGAGCGAGCAGTACTTC,CASSLAGSEQYF
TRBD2,TRBV9,TRBJ2-3,16,NA,TGTGCCAGCAGCGCCCTTATTGGCGGGGGGCCAGATACGCAGTATTTT,CASSALIGGGPDTQYF
NA,TRBV13,TRBJ2-7,14,few,TGTGCCAGCAGCTTATCAGGGGTGGACTACGAGCAGTACTTC,CASSLSGVDYEQYF
TRBD2,TRBV10-2,TRBJ2-4,15,NA,TGCGCCAGCAGGCCTAGCGGGGGGGCCAAAAACATTCAGTACTTC,CASRPSGGAKNIQYF
NA,TRBV14,TRBJ2-3,13,once,TGTGCCAGCAGCCAAGGGGACACGACTACGCAGTATTTT,CASSQGDTTTQYF
NA,TRBV7-8,TRBJ1-5,17,NA,TGTGCCAGCAGCTTAGGTTATGGCAGGGATAGCAATCAGCCCCAGCATTTT,CASSLGYGRDSNQPQHF
NA,TRBV4-3,TRBJ2-3,17,NA,TGCGCCAGCAGCCAAGATCTTGGGACCTACGCCAGAGATACGCAGTATTTT,CASSQDLGTYARDTQYF
NA,TRBV7-9,TRBJ1-2,14,few,TGTGCCACTCCCCTCGTGGAGGCAAACTATGGCTACACCTTC,CATPLVEANYGYTF
TRBD2,TRBV28,TRBJ2-2,17,NA,TGTGCCAGCAGTCCAGGACTAGCGGGGTTCCCCACCGGGGAGCTGTTTTTT,CASSPGLAGFPTGELFF
NA,TRBV2,TRBJ2-2,14,NA,TGTGCCAGCAGTGAAGCGCTGTCCACCGGGGAGCTGTTTTTT,CASSEALSTGELFF
NA,TRBV19,TRBJ2-7,13,NA,TGTGCCAGTGCCCTGACAGAGACCTACGAGCAGTACTTC,CASALTETYEQYF
TRBD1,TRBV5-8,TRBJ2-7,15,NA,TGTGCCAGCAGCCCCAGCATGACAGGGCCCTACGAGCAGTACTTC,CASSPSMTGPYEQYF
NA,TRBV9,TRBJ1-5,15,few,TGTGCCAGCAGCGTAGAAGGTAACCGAAATCAGCCCCAGCATTTT,CASSVEGNRNQPQHF
NA,TRBV11-1,TRBJ2-7,15,NA,TGTGCCAGCAGCGGCGGTGGAGGGATACCCTCCGAGCAGTACTTC,CASSGGGGIPSEQYF
NA,TRBV19,TRBJ1-5,15,NA,TGTGCCAGTAGTGCCGTTCAGGGGTACCAGCAGCCCCAGCATTTT,CASSAVQGYQQPQHF
TRBD1,TRBV9,TRBJ1-2,15,NA,TGTGCCAGCAGCGGGACGGGCAGGGGGCCTGATGGCTACACCTTC,CASSGTGRGPDGYTF
TRBD2,TRBV28,TRBJ2-1,17,once,TGTGCCAGCAGAACTAGCGGGATCCAAAGCTCCTACAATGAGCAGTTCTTC,CASRTSGIQSSYNEQFF
TRBD2,TRBV2,TRBJ2-4,17,NA,TGTGCCAGCAGTGCTACCCTCGGGCGGGAGGGCAAAAACATTCAGTACTTC,CASSATLGREGKNIQYF
NA,TRBV7-2,TRBJ1-6,15,NA,TGTGCCAGCAGCTTAGTAACAGGGTTTACTTCACCCCTCCACTTT,CASSLVTGFTSPLHF
NA,TRBV7-3,TRBJ2-2,18,NA,TGTGCCAACCCACTGCGCAGGGAGGTTGGGGCGAACACCGGGGAGCTGTTTTTT,CANPLRREVGANTGELFF
NA,TRBV7-2,TRBJ2-7,16,NA,TGTGCCAGCAGCTTAGCGCCTCCGGGCCTGTCCTACGAGCAGTACTTC,CASSLAPPGLSYEQYF
TRBD2,TRBV11-2,TRBJ2-7,14,NA,TGTGCCAGCAGCTTAGCCGGGGGGGCCTACGAGCAGTACTTC,CASSLAGGAYEQYF
NA,TRBV11-2,TRBJ2-7,15,NA,TGTGCCAGCAGCTTATTTTTTGGCTTGAACTACGAGCAGTACTTC,CASSLFFGLNYEQYF
NA,TRBV11-1,TRBJ2-7,15,NA,TGTGCCAGCAGCTCCCGGGACGTCCGGTACTACGAGCAGTACTTC,CASSSRDVRYYEQYF
NA,TRBV11-2,TRBJ2-1,14,NA,TGTGCCAGCAGCTCGCCCTCCGCGGTTAGTGAGCAGTTCTTC,CASSSPSAVSEQFF
NA,TRBV7-9,TRBJ1-1,11,NA,TGTGCCAGCAGCTACCCATCAGAAGCTTTCTTT,CASSYPSEAFF
NA,TRBV7-8,TRBJ1-1,15,NA,TGTGCCAGCAGCCCTTACCCGACAGGTTCGCACCCAGCTTTCTTT,CASSPYPTGSHPAFF
TRBD2,TRBV7-9,TRBJ2-3,17,NA,TGTGCCAGCAGCTCGGGACTAGCGGGAGGGCCTGGTGATACGCAGTATTTT,CASSSGLAGGPGDTQYF
TRBD1,TRBV12-5,TRBJ1-2,16,NA,TGTGCTAGTGGTTTGCCACCCACGGACAGGGCTTATGGCTACACCTTC,CASGLPPTDRAYGYTF
NA,TRBV6-5,TRBJ2-3,14,NA,TGTGCCAGCAGTTACGGACCTAGCACAGATACGCAGTATTTT,CASSYGPSTDTQYF
TRBD2,TRBV7-9,TRBJ2-1,13,NA,TGTGCCAGCAGCTTAGGGGCTAGCGGGCAGCAGTTCTTC,CASSLGASGQQFF
NA,TRBV6-6,TRBJ2-7,11,NA,TGTGCCAGCAGTTACGGCCACGAGCAGTACTTC,CASSYGHEQYF
NA,TRBV7-8,TRBJ2-7,12,NA,TGTGCCAGCAGCTTAGAGGGGACGGGGCAGTACTTC,CASSLEGTGQYF
TRBD2,TRBV19,TRBJ2-1,15,NA,TGTGCCAGTAGCGTGACTAGCGGGGGTTTAAATGAGCAGTTCTTC,CASSVTSGGLNEQFF
NA,TRBV27,TRBJ1-1,15,NA,TGTGCCAGCAGCCCCCGGCGGGGAATGAACACTGAAGCTTTCTTT,CASSPRRGMNTEAFF